Below, 20 T cell receptor beta chains from the same sample are listed, as sequenced in a study of blood T cell repertoires in COVID-19. Clones were read by immunoSEQ multiplex PCR, and TCRdb kept only the in-frame ones, dropping some. The sample consists of approximately 51,000 clones, about 90% of them appearing once. Material for sequencing was peripheral blood. These TCRs come from a man aged 65 to 85 with active COVID-19.

The CDR3, as DNA: TGTGCCAGCAGCCCGAGGGGGGGACTGAACACTGAAGCTTTCTTT. The encoded protein is CASSPRGGLNTEAFF. The V call is TRBV7-9, the J call TRBJ1-1; D is possibly TRBD1 (6 bases). The CDR3 totals 15 residues. The V end was cut by 5 bases, the J end by 0 bases, with 13 bases between. Per germline, CDR1 SEHNR and CDR2 FQNEAQ (reference sequence).

The V and J genes are TRBV7-9 and TRBJ2-3, with 12 positions matching TRBD1. Trimming cost V 0 bases and J 6 bases; bases outside gene matches: 4. Looked up from germline, CDR1 is SEHNR and CDR2 is FQNEAQ (reference sequence). The CDR3 is 16 residues long. CDR3 nucleotide sequence: TGTGCCAGCAGCTTAGCCCAGGGACAGGGGGCGGATACGCAGTATTTT. It specifies CASSLAQGQGADTQYF.

The chain employs TRBV7-3 and TRBJ1-1, with 9 bases matching TRBD1. V lost 5 bases and J lost 4; bases outside the gene matches: 5. This CDR3 contains 14 residues. Germline V lookup: CDR1 SGHTA, CDR2 FQGTGA. CDR3: CASSAGTGSTEAFF. In nucleotides, the CDR3 is TGTGCCAGCAGCGCCGGGACAGGGTCCACTGAAGCTTTCTTT. The full variable domain, with the rest looked up from reference TRBV7-3 and TRBJ1-1, is GAGVSQTPSNKVTEKGKYVELRCDPISGHTALYWYRQSLGQGPEFLIYFQGTGAADDSGLPNDRFFAVRPEGSVSTLKIQRTERGDSAVYLCASSAGTGSTEAFFGQGTRLTVV.

The chain recombines TRBV6-6 with TRBJ1-4; TRBD1 aligns across 8 bases. CDR1 MNHNY and CDR2 SVGAGI come from the germline V gene (reference sequence). V lost 8 bases and J lost 2; bases outside the gene matches: 1. The CDR3 consists of 13 residues. The chain's CDR3 is CASRDRTNEKLFF. CDR3 nucleotides: TGTGCCAGCCGGGACAGGACTAATGAAAAACTGTTTTTT.

The chain employs TRBV30 and TRBJ1-5; tentatively, D is TRBD1 (6 bases). CDR3 length equals 13 residues. Trimming removed 5 bases at V and 7 bases at J, with 15 bases between. Germline CDR1 reads GTSNPN; CDR2 reads SVGIG (reference sequence). Here the CDR3 DNA reads TGTGCCTGGGGGGGGCTATCTGGGCAGCCCCAGCATTTT. It specifies CAWGGLSGQPQHF.

A single count supports this clone. One junction end does not reproduce the germline sequence, and a read error may be involved. V and J are TRBV7-7 and TRBJ2-5, with D perhaps matching TRBD1 or TRBD2 (7 bases each). The CDR3 sequence is 14 residues long. Germline CDR1 and CDR2: SSHAT and FNYEAQ (reference sequence). The CDR3 DNA reads as TGTGCTAGCAGCGGGGTAGGGGGCGAGGAGACCCAGTACTTC. Translating gives CASSGVGGEETQYF.

The chain carries TRBV30 and TRBJ2-3; 9 nucleotides match TRBD1. From germline, CDR1 is GTSNPN and CDR2 SVGIG (reference sequence). The CDR3 length is 13 residues. The V gene end was trimmed by 8 bases and the J gene end by 4 bases; junction bases not matched to a gene: 7. CDR3 loop: CAEDRGLADTQYF. CDR3 DNA sequence: TGTGCCGAGGACAGGGGCCTAGCAGATACGCAGTATTTT.

CDR3: CSASGARGVANTGELFF. As DNA, the CDR3 is TGCAGTGCTAGTGGGGCCAGGGGCGTCGCGAACACCGGGGAGCTGTTTTTT. J is TRBJ2-2 and V is TRBV20-1; D is possibly TRBD1 (6 bases). From germline, CDR1 is DFQATT and CDR2 SNEGSKA (reference sequence). The CDR3 has 17 residues. V lost 3 bases and J 0 bases, leaving 17 bases between the germline ends.

The chain recombines TRBV2 with TRBJ2-1; the match to TRBD1 covers 7 bases. V was clipped by 6 bases and J by 15 bases; unmatched bases: 8. This CDR3 has 11 residues. CDR1 is SNHLY and CDR2 is FYNNEI in the germline V gene. The CDR3 sequence is CASSLDRAGFF. The CDR3, as DNA: TGTGCCAGCAGCCTCGACAGGGCTGGGTTCTTC.

CDR3 loop: CASSLQGQYTGELFF. The CDR3 coding sequence is TGTGCCAGCAGCTTGCAGGGACAGTACACCGGGGAGCTGTTTTTT. The J gene is TRBJ2-2, the V gene TRBV5-6, with 7 positions matching TRBD1. Trimming took 1 base from V and 3 from J; bases not matched to a gene: 3. Germline V lookup: CDR1 SGHDT, CDR2 YYEEEE. The CDR3 sequence is 15 residues long.

This clone was counted a single time. V usage is TRBV7-6 and J usage is TRBJ1-4; TRBD1 is a possible D gene (5 bases). Germline values: CDR1 SGHVS, CDR2 FNYEAQ. CDR3 length equals 15 residues. Trimming removed 1 base from V and 4 bases from J, with 10 bases in between. The CDR3 DNA is TGTGCCAGCAGCTTAGGGGGCAGCATTAATGAAAAACTGTTTTTT. Residues: CASSLGGSINEKLFF.

V gene TRBV30 combines with J gene TRBJ2-2, with 9 bases lining up with TRBD1. The J segment lost 1 base and the V segment lost 3 bases, leaving 0 bases of the junction unmatched. Germline V gives CDR1 GTSNPN, CDR2 SVGIG (reference sequence). The CDR3 loop spans 14 amino acids. This CDR3 is CAWRGQGNTGELFF. The DNA for the CDR3 is TGTGCCTGGAGGGGACAGGGGAACACCGGGGAGCTGTTTTTT.

The genes are TRBV6-5 and TRBJ2-7; possible D gene TRBD2, 5 bases. CDR1 is MNHEY and CDR2 is SVGAGI in the germline V gene. The germline V and J ends were trimmed by 6 bases and 6 bases, with 12 bases remaining between them. The CDR3 has 12 residues. Here the CDR3 reads CASRRGNSEQYF. Here the CDR3 DNA reads TGTGCCAGCAGAAGAGGGAATTCCGAGCAGTACTTC.

This chain joins TRBV10-1 and TRBJ2-1, with 9 positions matching TRBD2. Germline CDR1 and CDR2: WNHNN and SYGVQD (reference sequence). There are 15 residues in the CDR3. The junction had 4 bases not matched to a gene; V was cut back by 4 bases and J by 3 bases. In nucleotides, the CDR3 is TGCGCCAGCAGTGCGTTAGCGGGGGTCTACAATGAGCAGTTCTTC. This translates into CASSALAGVYNEQFF.

V is TRBV10-3 and J is TRBJ2-1; TRBD1 matches 10 bases. J gave up 4 bases and V 1 base, and 4 bases lay outside the gene matches. Looked up from germline, CDR1 is ENHRY and CDR2 is SYGVKD. This CDR3 is built from 16 residues. The chain's CDR3 is CAISELTGGAYNEQFF. CDR3 DNA: TGTGCCATCAGTGAGTTGACAGGGGGCGCGTACAATGAGCAGTTCTTC.

The rearrangement links TRBV5-1 to TRBJ2-1; D may be TRBD1 (6 bases). V was pared by 6 bases and J by 4 bases, with 8 bases between. The CDR3 sequence is 12 residues long. CDR1 and CDR2 (germline): SGHRS, YFSETQ. The CDR3 sequence is CASKQGYNEQFF. The CDR3 nucleotides read TGCGCCAGCAAACAGGGTTACAATGAGCAGTTCTTC.

V and J are TRBV3-1 (or the pseudogene TRBV3-2) and TRBJ1-3, with D perhaps matching TRBD1 (5 bases). Trimming stripped 4 bases from V and 0 bases from J, with 13 bases between. This CDR3 has 16 amino acids. Per the germline V gene, CDR1 is LGHDT and CDR2 is YNNKEL (reference sequence). The CDR3 is CASSRLGAFSGNTIYF. The DNA of the CDR3 is TGTGCCAGCAGCCGCCTAGGGGCCTTCTCTGGAAACACCATATATTTT.

Notes on this clone: The sample carries other DNA sequences with the same CDR3. The gene calls are TRBV7-2 and TRBJ2-7; 8 positions agree with TRBD1. The V gene end was trimmed by 3 bases and the J gene end by 3 bases; junction bases not matched to a gene: 7. The germline V gene has CDR1 SGHTA and CDR2 FQGNSA. This CDR3 is built from 15 residues. This CDR3 reads CASSLHRGSLYEQYF. For the CDR3, the DNA is TGTGCCAGCAGCTTGCACAGGGGGTCCCTCTACGAGCAGTACTTC.

The rearrangement uses TRBV4-1 and TRBJ1-5, with 11 bases matching TRBD1. CDR1 is MGHRA, CDR2 YSYEKL, per germline. There are 18 residues in the CDR3. V lost 4 bases to trimming and J lost 2 bases; unmatched junction nucleotides: 10. This CDR3 reads CASSRESGTGGGNQPQHF. The CDR3 DNA follows: TGCGCCAGCAGCCGAGAAAGTGGGACAGGGGGGGGCAATCAGCCCCAGCATTTT.

The gene calls are TRBV11-3 and TRBJ2-3; tentatively, D is TRBD2 (5 bases). Germline CDR1 SGHNT, CDR2 YENEEA. The CDR3 is made up of 17 amino acids. Trimming removed 3 bases at V and 0 bases at J, with 16 bases between. The CDR3 DNA reads as TGTGCCAGCAGCTTGAGAGGAGGTCCAGGAAGCACAGATACGCAGTATTTT. The encoded protein is CASSLRGGPGSTDTQYF.